This T cell receptor (beta chain) was observed in a study of neurological immune-mediated disorders. Study conclusions and caveats: A possible signature was seen in one related-CDR3 cluster, into which phylogenetic grouping placed the repertoires of 18 of 34 multiple sclerosis patients. Among expanded clones, no CDR3 amino acid sequences were shared across subjects, a pattern suggesting private repertoires in all groups.

The CDR3 extends over 13 amino acids. CDR1 and CDR2 (germline): MNHNS, SASEGT. V dropped 0 bases and J dropped 7 bases, with 7 bases sitting between them. Synthesis of cDNA used 5'RACE (with 10-nucleotide random UMIs). Every sequencing run produced over 170 million TCR-beta sequences, and the sequences from any one run covered 15-18 subjects. TCRdb ran MiXCR on the 5' RACE reads and lists one entry per CDR3 protein. Here the sample spans about 120,000 distinct CDR3 sequences, about 3.2% being singletons. This clonotype was counted many times. Its antigen is still unknown. The chain couples TRBV6-1 to TRBJ1-5; D unclear. Material for sequencing was PBMCs. This TCR was recovered from a woman in her twenties or thirties with multiple sclerosis. The CDR3 reads CASSEAPRQPQHF. DNA for the CDR3: TGTGCCAGCAGTGAAGCGCCTAGGCAGCCCCAGCATTTT.